The T cell receptor (beta chain) described here comes from a study of T cells after yellow fever vaccination. Study-wide findings and caveats: A weaker secondary response peaked on day 5, the primary on day 15. Subsequent to the booster, the majority of primary-vaccination clones reappeared (96% CD4, approximately 85% CD8).

Via MiXCR, TCRdb re-called the 5' RACE reads, giving one row per CDR3 protein. The sample has just under 600,000 distinct CDR3 sequences; roughly 14% are singletons. This clonotype was seen only a few times. Its target is not known. The starting material was PBMCs, obtained on the day of the yellow fever booster vaccination. The receptor was derived from a young man who received the YFV17D yellow fever vaccine.

CDR3 residues: CSARRERGETQYF. The CDR3, as DNA: TGCAGTGCTAGACGGGAGAGGGGCGAGACCCAGTACTTC. This chain uses TRBV20-1 with TRBJ2-5; possible D gene TRBD2, 6 bases. The CDR3 has 13 amino acids. V was cut by 2 bases and J by 5 bases, with 12 bases left in between. Germline V gives CDR1 DFQATT, CDR2 SNEGSKA (reference sequence).